This is a list of T cell receptor beta chains from one sample in a study of CD8 T cells in ankylosing spondylitis. MiXCR was run by TCRdb on the 5' RACE reads, yielding one entry per CDR3 protein. The sample yields a few hundred thousand distinct CDR3 sequences, roughly 17% seen once. The specimen sequenced was blood, either unsorted or a sorted T cell fraction (not recorded which). All receptors derive from a male donor with ankylosing spondylitis. Both conserved end residues are part of each CDR3. A D gene is named only where the DNA matches it firmly. Some rows mark clone size as missing; the rest say once, few, many or name a class of expanded clone.

j_gene	abundance	d_gene	v_gene	CDR3aa	CDR3nt
TRBJ2-5	-	TRBD1	TRBV5-4	CASSHETGETQYF	TGTGCCAGCAGCCATGAGACAGGGGAGACCCAGTACTTC
TRBJ2-1	-	TRBD2	TRBV6-2/TRBV6-3	CASSYISGAYNEQFF	TGTGCCAGCAGTTACATTAGCGGGGCTTACAATGAGCAGTTCTTC
TRBJ1-5	many	-	TRBV29-1	CSVEDQQAAYSNQPQHF	TGCAGCGTTGAAGATCAGCAGGCGGCTTATAGCAATCAGCCCCAGCATTTT
TRBJ2-5	few	-	TRBV7-9	CASSLSSWEETQYF	TGTGCCAGCAGCTTAAGTAGCTGGGAAGAGACCCAGTACTTC
TRBJ1-1	-	TRBD1	TRBV6-1	CAAKDRVNTEAFF	TGTGCCGCAAAAGACAGGGTGAACACTGAAGCTTTCTTT
TRBJ2-3	many	-	TRBV20-1	CSARVGADTQYF	TGCAGTGCTAGAGTAGGTGCAGATACGCAGTATTTT
TRBJ2-5	few	-	TRBV24-1	CATSETGTQETQYF	TGTGCCACCAGTGAGACAGGGACTCAAGAGACCCAGTACTTC
TRBJ1-1	few	TRBD1	TRBV5-1	CASSLDPRTGSEAFF	TGCGCCAGCAGCTTGGATCCTCGGACAGGGTCGGAAGCTTTCTTT
TRBJ1-5	-	-	TRBV28	CASSGPGKGQPQHF	TGTGCCAGCTCGGGGCCAGGGAAAGGACAGCCCCAGCATTTT
TRBJ2-3	few	-	TRBV20-1	CSAIIESTQYF	TGCAGTGCAATAATAGAGTCTACGCAGTATTTT
TRBJ1-2	many	-	TRBV5-1	CASSPSGYVDGYTF	TGCGCCAGCAGCCCCTCGGGGTACGTTGACGGCTACACCTTC
TRBJ1-3	few	-	TRBV7-3	CASSLIRGWDSGNTIYF	TGTGCCAGCAGCTTGATCAGGGGATGGGACTCTGGAAACACCATATATTTT
TRBJ2-5	-	-	TRBV24-1	CATSEGLETQYF	TGTGCCACCAGTGAAGGGTTGGAGACCCAGTACTTC
TRBJ2-6	few	-	TRBV21-1	CASSRLETGANVLTF	TGTGCCAGCAGCAGGCTGGAGACTGGGGCCAACGTCCTGACTTTC
TRBJ1-1	once	-	TRBV19	CASSIVSGSEAFF	TGTGCCAGTAGTATCGTCTCAGGGTCTGAAGCTTTCTTT
TRBJ1-2	-	TRBD1	TRBV4-1	CASSHWTGLYGYTF	TGCGCCAGCAGCCATTGGACAGGGCTCTATGGCTACACCTTC